A single sample gave rise to the 5 T cell receptor beta chains below, sequenced in a study of blood T cells in healthy people across ages. Combining a sample-barcoded 5' primer with a J-beta primer mix, a second PCR ran for about 7 to 11 cycles. TCRdb fed the 5' RACE reads into MiXCR, producing one record per CDR3 protein. In the table there are hundreds of thousands of distinct CDR3 sequences, 40% to 50% of which are singletons. Sequencing used blood. Receptors originate from a man aged 60-69 years in good health.

This clonotype was recorded many times. The V and J genes are TRBV4-3 and TRBJ2-7; 12 bases map to TRBD1. The length of the CDR3 is 15 residues. After removal of 2 bases from V and 4 bases from J, the junction contained 3 bases not matched to a gene. CDR1 is LGHNA, CDR2 YSLEER, per germline. CDR3 loop: CASSQQGQGAYEQYF. CDR3 coding DNA: TGCGCCAGCAGCCAACAGGGACAGGGGGCATACGAGCAGTACTTC.

This chain connects TRBV9 to TRBJ2-1; the match to TRBD1 covers 9 bases. The ends lost 3 bases at V and 10 bases at J; junction bases unmatched: 5. Germline CDR1 and CDR2: SGDLS and YYNGEE. The CDR3 runs to 13 residues. The CDR3 DNA sequence: TGTGCCAGCAGCGCCCGGACAGGGGAAGAGCAGTTCTTC. It translates to CASSARTGEEQFF.

About this clonotype: One end of the junction varies from germline; a read error may be responsible. CDR3 sequence (DNA): TGTGTCAGCAGTCCCTTGGGGTCCGGGGCCAACGTCCTGACTTTC. It specifies CVSSPLGSGANVLTF. The chain carries TRBV28 and TRBJ2-6, with no clear D. The CDR3 runs to 15 residues. The germline V gene has CDR1 MDHEN and CDR2 SYDVKM.

The chain's CDR3 is CASSPQRQGGSNEKLFF. CDR3 nucleotide sequence: TGTGCCAGCTCACCACAACGGCAGGGCGGAAGTAATGAAAAACTGTTTTTT. The chain couples TRBV18 to TRBJ1-4; D is possibly TRBD1 (5 bases). This CDR3 spans 17 amino acids. Between the trimmed V and J ends, which lost 1 base and 4 bases, there was a span of 16 bases. Per the germline V gene, CDR1 is KGHSH and CDR2 is LQKENI.

This clonotype was seen just once. This chain's CDR3 is CASSVEAGYNSPLHF. In nucleotides, the CDR3 is TGTGCCAGCAGCGTAGAGGCAGGGTATAATTCACCCCTCCACTTT. The V and J genes are TRBV9 and TRBJ1-6, with D tentatively TRBD1 (5 bases). This CDR3 spans 15 amino acids. CDR1 and CDR2 (germline): SGDLS, YYNGEE. V was trimmed by 0 bases and J by 4 bases, leaving 8 bases between them.